A selection of T cell receptor beta chains follows, all from one sample in a study of T-cell reconstitution after alpha-beta-depleted transplantation in children. TCRdb ran MiXCR on the PCR reads and lists one entry per CDR3 protein. The table has about 980,000 distinct CDR3 sequences, about 29% seen once. The sequenced sample was PBMCs, mostly from graft donor cells, obtained 360 days after TCRalphabeta/CD19-depleted stem cell transplant. The receptors were gathered from a boy under two years old who had a stem cell transplant for SCID, so the T cells may come from the graft donor. CDR3s include the opening cysteine and the closing phenylalanine or tryptophan. The D gene is left open where the match is weak. Clone size appears in some rows only: once, few, many, or a class for an expanded clone.

abundance: -
j_gene: TRBJ1-6
d_gene: TRBD1
v_gene: TRBV2
CDR3nt: TGTGCCAGCAGAACGACAGGGTCTACGTCGCCCCTCCACTTT
CDR3aa: CASRTTGSTSPLHF

abundance: many
j_gene: TRBJ2-3
d_gene: -
v_gene: TRBV2
CDR3nt: TGTGCCAGCAGTGCCCCGTCGACAGATACGCAGTATTTT
CDR3aa: CASSAPSTDTQYF

abundance: -
j_gene: TRBJ1-1
d_gene: -
v_gene: TRBV5-6
CDR3nt: TGTGCCAGCAGCTTGGAGGTGGCCTTGAACACTGAAGCTTTCTTT
CDR3aa: CASSLEVALNTEAFF

abundance: once
j_gene: TRBJ2-3
d_gene: -
v_gene: TRBV19
CDR3nt: TGTGCCAGTAGTACGGGCACCCGGAAAACAGACGATACGCAGTATTTT
CDR3aa: CASSTGTRKTDDTQYF

abundance: few
j_gene: TRBJ2-7
d_gene: -
v_gene: TRBV7-8
CDR3nt: TGTGCCAGCAGCCCTAGATGGAGCTCCTACGAGCAGTACTTC
CDR3aa: CASSPRWSSYEQYF

abundance: -
j_gene: TRBJ2-7
d_gene: -
v_gene: TRBV20-1
CDR3nt: TGCAGTGCTCCGCAACAGGGTGCGTTCTACGAGCAGTACTTC
CDR3aa: CSAPQQGAFYEQYF

abundance: -
j_gene: TRBJ2-7
d_gene: TRBD2
v_gene: TRBV12-3/TRBV12-4
CDR3nt: TGTGCCAGCAGTCCCAAAGGCAGCGGGGGACCCACCTACGAGCAGTACTTC
CDR3aa: CASSPKGSGGPTYEQYF

abundance: -
j_gene: TRBJ2-2
d_gene: -
v_gene: TRBV4-3
CDR3nt: TGCGCCAGCAGCCAAGATCCATCTGGGGGCGGGGAGCTGTTTTTT
CDR3aa: CASSQDPSGGGELFF

abundance: -
j_gene: TRBJ2-3
d_gene: TRBD2
v_gene: TRBV5-1
CDR3nt: TGCGCCAGCAGTTTCGCGGGACTAGTGCCAGATACGCAGTATTTT
CDR3aa: CASSFAGLVPDTQYF

abundance: few
j_gene: TRBJ2-7
d_gene: -
v_gene: TRBV27
CDR3nt: TGTGCCAGCAGTTACGTCGGGGCCTACGAGCAGTACTTC
CDR3aa: CASSYVGAYEQYF

abundance: -
j_gene: TRBJ1-1
d_gene: -
v_gene: TRBV12-3/TRBV12-4
CDR3nt: TGTGCCAGCAGTCCACAGGCCCAGTACCCTGAAGCTTTCTTT
CDR3aa: CASSPQAQYPEAFF

abundance: few
j_gene: TRBJ2-2
d_gene: -
v_gene: TRBV7-6
CDR3nt: TGTGCCAGCAGCTTCTTCCCGGGACTGGCCACCGGGGAGCTGTTTTTT
CDR3aa: CASSFFPGLATGELFF

abundance: -
j_gene: TRBJ2-5
d_gene: TRBD2
v_gene: TRBV4-2
CDR3nt: TGTGCCAGCAGCCAGGGTAGTAGAGCGGGGGCATTAGAGACCCAGTACTTC
CDR3aa: CASSQGSRAGALETQYF

abundance: -
j_gene: TRBJ1-4
d_gene: -
v_gene: TRBV10-3
CDR3nt: TGTGCCATCAGTCGGGGCAGCTATGGCGAGGAAAAACTGTTTTTT
CDR3aa: CAISRGSYGEEKLFF

abundance: -
j_gene: TRBJ2-7
d_gene: -
v_gene: TRBV6-2/TRBV6-3
CDR3nt: TGTGCCAGCAGGAAGACCGGGACAAGCTCCTACGAGCAGTACTTC
CDR3aa: CASRKTGTSSYEQYF

abundance: -
j_gene: TRBJ1-1
d_gene: -
v_gene: TRBV12-3/TRBV12-4
CDR3nt: TGTGCCAGCAGTGTCCAGGAGGGCATCACTGAAGCTTTCTTT
CDR3aa: CASSVQEGITEAFF

abundance: -
j_gene: TRBJ1-1
d_gene: -
v_gene: TRBV4-2
CDR3nt: TGTGCCAGCAGCCAACGGGTAAGCACTGAAGCTTTCTTT
CDR3aa: CASSQRVSTEAFF

abundance: -
j_gene: TRBJ2-6
d_gene: TRBD2
v_gene: TRBV5-1
CDR3nt: TGCGCCAGCAGCTCTAGCGGGGGGGTTTCTGGGGCCAACGTCCTGACTTTC
CDR3aa: CASSSSGGVSGANVLTF

abundance: -
j_gene: TRBJ2-1
d_gene: TRBD2
v_gene: TRBV3-1
CDR3nt: TGTGCCAGCAGCCAAGTACTAGCGGGCGATCATGAGCAGTTCTTC
CDR3aa: CASSQVLAGDHEQFF

abundance: many
j_gene: TRBJ1-5
d_gene: -
v_gene: TRBV7-2
CDR3nt: TGTGCCAGCAGCTTAGAAGCAGGCGAGGGTCAGCCCCAGCATTTT
CDR3aa: CASSLEAGEGQPQHF

abundance: few
j_gene: TRBJ2-2
d_gene: -
v_gene: TRBV20-1
CDR3nt: TGCAGTGCTAAATTAACTGCGAACACCGGGGAGCTGTTTTTT
CDR3aa: CSAKLTANTGELFF

abundance: -
j_gene: TRBJ2-7
d_gene: -
v_gene: TRBV27
CDR3nt: TGTGCCAGCAGTCCCAGGGACACCCGCTCCTACGAGCAGTACTTC
CDR3aa: CASSPRDTRSYEQYF

abundance: few
j_gene: TRBJ2-7
d_gene: -
v_gene: TRBV12-3/TRBV12-4
CDR3nt: TGTGCCAGCAGTCTGGCGGCTTTTTCCTACGAGCAGTACTTC
CDR3aa: CASSLAAFSYEQYF

abundance: -
j_gene: TRBJ2-5
d_gene: -
v_gene: TRBV20-1
CDR3nt: TGCAGTGCTAGAGGATCTTCAGAGACCCAGTACTTC
CDR3aa: CSARGSSETQYF

abundance: many
j_gene: TRBJ2-2
d_gene: TRBD2
v_gene: TRBV20-1
CDR3nt: TGCAGTGCTAGAGTAGCGGGGGGGCCCGGGGAGCTGTTTTTT
CDR3aa: CSARVAGGPGELFF

abundance: -
j_gene: TRBJ1-4
d_gene: -
v_gene: TRBV12-3/TRBV12-4
CDR3nt: TGTGCCAGCAGTCCAGATAGGGGGTTTAATGAAAAACTGTTTTTT
CDR3aa: CASSPDRGFNEKLFF

abundance: many
j_gene: TRBJ1-1
d_gene: TRBD1
v_gene: TRBV10-3
CDR3nt: TGTGCCATCAGCACCTCGGGACAGGGGACTGAAGCTTTCTTT
CDR3aa: CAISTSGQGTEAFF

abundance: few
j_gene: TRBJ1-5
d_gene: TRBD1
v_gene: TRBV10-3
CDR3nt: TGTGCCATCAGTGACCCCGGACAGGACCATGATCAGCCCCAGCATTTT
CDR3aa: CAISDPGQDHDQPQHF

abundance: few
j_gene: TRBJ2-5
d_gene: -
v_gene: TRBV27
CDR3nt: TGTGCCAGCAGTTCCCTCTCGTTGTGGGGAAAGGAGACCCAGTACTTC
CDR3aa: CASSSLSLWGKETQYF

abundance: -
j_gene: TRBJ2-7
d_gene: -
v_gene: TRBV27
CDR3nt: TGTGCCAGCAGTAGAGGGACCCGAACCTACGAGCAGTACTTC
CDR3aa: CASSRGTRTYEQYF

abundance: many
j_gene: TRBJ2-3
d_gene: -
v_gene: TRBV20-1
CDR3nt: TGCAGTGCTAAACGTCACACAGATACGCAGTATTTT
CDR3aa: CSAKRHTDTQYF

abundance: -
j_gene: TRBJ1-2
d_gene: -
v_gene: TRBV6-1
CDR3nt: TGTGCCAGCAGTGGCCTTACTTATGGCTACACCTTC
CDR3aa: CASSGLTYGYTF

abundance: -
j_gene: TRBJ2-5
d_gene: -
v_gene: TRBV12-3/TRBV12-4
CDR3nt: TGTGCCAGCAGTCAAGGTATCCGGGTCGACCAAGAGACCCAGTACTTC
CDR3aa: CASSQGIRVDQETQYF

abundance: few
j_gene: TRBJ2-1
d_gene: -
v_gene: TRBV12-3/TRBV12-4
CDR3nt: TGTGCCAGCAGTCCCCGCGGGTGGTTGGAGGTCTTC
CDR3aa: CASSPRGWLEVF

abundance: -
j_gene: TRBJ2-6
d_gene: -
v_gene: TRBV12-3/TRBV12-4
CDR3nt: TGTGCCAGCAAGAATGGAGCTTGGGACGTCCTGACTTTC
CDR3aa: CASKNGAWDVLTF

abundance: -
j_gene: TRBJ2-1
d_gene: -
v_gene: TRBV6-5
CDR3nt: TGTGCCAGCAGTTCGATCCATGAAGAAAATGAGCAGTTCTTC
CDR3aa: CASSSIHEENEQFF

abundance: -
j_gene: TRBJ1-1
d_gene: TRBD1
v_gene: TRBV6-1
CDR3nt: TGTGCCAGCAGTGGACGACAGGGAGACACTGAAGCTTTCTTT
CDR3aa: CASSGRQGDTEAFF